This TCR beta chain comes out of a study of OX40 agonist ivuxolimab in advanced cancers. Overall study results and limits: CD8+ T cells averaged more expanded clones than CD4+. Clonal expansion among partial responders at 0.1-3.0 mg/kg ranked near the lowest.

V was clipped by 9 bases and J by 0 bases, with 17 bases between them. The CDR3 is made up of 15 amino acids. CDR1 and CDR2 (germline): LNHDA, SQIVND (reference sequence). Here immunoSEQ multiplex PCR was the method, and the copy in TCRdb shows in-frame clones only, minus some. The table lists fewer than 85,000 clones, 65% to 90% of them singletons. On this clone itself: Antigen unknown.

The source is an adult with an advanced solid tumor such as melanoma, head and neck, liver or kidney cancer. The chain carries TRBV19 and TRBJ1-2; the D is unclear. The sequences come from CD4+ or CD8+ T cells sorted from blood, collected in a trial of the OX40 agonist ivuxolimab. For the CDR3, the DNA is TGTGCCAGCCGAGTAGACGGGTACACTAACTATGGCTACACCTTC. Its translation: CASRVDGYTNYGYTF.